Reported below is one T cell receptor beta chain. Under the authors' procedure: Amplification of reference gene primers was used by the study to estimate nucleated cell counts. This table comes from immunoSEQ multiplex PCR, and its TCRdb copy is limited to in-frame clones, with some not included. V, J and clone size are those of that table, while D and trimming were read from the DNA. The sample comprises roughly 200,000 clones, roughly nine tenths of which are singletons, and 2% to 2.5% rests with the top ten. Participants spanned ages about 18 to 95 years and resided in 20 to 30 US areas. The sample is drawn from a study of blood T cell repertoires in COVID-19. Looked up from germline, CDR1 is KGHDR and CDR2 is SFDVKD. The CDR3 is made up of 16 amino acids. The germline V and J ends were trimmed by 7 bases and 0 bases, with 15 bases remaining between them.

V and J are TRBV24-1 and TRBJ2-1; a possible D gene is TRBD2 (6 bases). Sequencing was done on a sample of PBMCs or T cells enriched from blood (not recorded which). The sequence was obtained from a woman aged 40 to 49 with acute COVID-19. DNA for the CDR3: TGTGCCACCAGCCCCGGGGGAAGGAGCTCCTACAATGAGCAGTTCTTC. As protein: CATSPGGRSSYNEQFF.